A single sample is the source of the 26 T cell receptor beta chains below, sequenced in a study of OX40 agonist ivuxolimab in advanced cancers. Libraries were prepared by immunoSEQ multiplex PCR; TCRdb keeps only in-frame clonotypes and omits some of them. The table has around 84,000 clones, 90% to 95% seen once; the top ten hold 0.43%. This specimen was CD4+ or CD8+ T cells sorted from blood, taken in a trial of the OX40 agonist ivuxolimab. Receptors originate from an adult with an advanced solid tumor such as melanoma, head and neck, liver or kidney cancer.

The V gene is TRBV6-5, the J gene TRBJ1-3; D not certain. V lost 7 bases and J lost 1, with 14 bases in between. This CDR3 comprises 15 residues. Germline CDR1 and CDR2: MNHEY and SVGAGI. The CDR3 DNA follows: TGTGCCAGCAACCAAGGACGTTTATCTGGAAACACCATATATTTT. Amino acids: CASNQGRLSGNTIYF.

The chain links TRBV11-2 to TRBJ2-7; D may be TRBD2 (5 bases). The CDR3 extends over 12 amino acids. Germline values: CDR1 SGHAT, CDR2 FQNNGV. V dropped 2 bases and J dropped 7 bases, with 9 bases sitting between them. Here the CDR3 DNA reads TGTGCCAGCAGCTTAAGTCCGGGGGAGCAGTACTTC. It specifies CASSLSPGEQYF.

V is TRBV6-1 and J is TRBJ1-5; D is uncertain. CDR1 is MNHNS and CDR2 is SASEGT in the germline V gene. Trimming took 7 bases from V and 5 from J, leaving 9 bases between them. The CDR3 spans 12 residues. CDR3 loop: CASKVRDQPQHF. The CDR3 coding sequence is TGTGCCAGCAAGGTGAGGGATCAGCCCCAGCATTTT.

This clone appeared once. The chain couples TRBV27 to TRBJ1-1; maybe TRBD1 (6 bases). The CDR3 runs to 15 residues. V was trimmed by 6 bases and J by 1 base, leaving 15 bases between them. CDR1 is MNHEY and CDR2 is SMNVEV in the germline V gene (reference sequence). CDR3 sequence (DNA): TGTGCCAGCAGCACCTACTCGACAGGGAACACTGAAGCTTTCTTT. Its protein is CASSTYSTGNTEAFF.

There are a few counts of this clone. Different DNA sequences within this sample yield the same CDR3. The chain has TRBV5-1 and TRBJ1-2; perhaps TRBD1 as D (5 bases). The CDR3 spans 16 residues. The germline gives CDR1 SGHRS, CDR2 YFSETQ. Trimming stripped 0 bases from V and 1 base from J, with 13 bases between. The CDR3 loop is CASSLASVGDNYGYTF. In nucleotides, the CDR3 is TGCGCCAGCAGCTTGGCGTCAGTGGGGGATAACTATGGCTACACCTTC.

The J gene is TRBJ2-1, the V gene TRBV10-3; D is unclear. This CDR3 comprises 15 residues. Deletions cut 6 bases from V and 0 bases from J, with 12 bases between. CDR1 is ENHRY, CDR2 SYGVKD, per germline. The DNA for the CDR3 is TGTGCCATCAGAACCGACGGTTACTCCTACAATGAGCAGTTCTTC. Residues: CAIRTDGYSYNEQFF.

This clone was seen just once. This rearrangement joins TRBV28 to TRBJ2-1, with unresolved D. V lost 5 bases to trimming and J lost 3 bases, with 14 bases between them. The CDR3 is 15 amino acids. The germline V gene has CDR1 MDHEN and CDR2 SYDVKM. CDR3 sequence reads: CASSPTPKGYNEQFF. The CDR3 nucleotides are TGTGCCAGCAGTCCAACCCCAAAGGGCTACAATGAGCAGTTCTTC.

This CDR3 reads CATKTGTNPYEQYF. The CDR3 DNA is TGTGCCACTAAGACCGGGACAAACCCCTACGAGCAGTACTTC. This chain joins TRBV19 and TRBJ2-7, with a possible D match to TRBD1 (6 bases). V was shortened by 10 bases and J by 2 bases, with 18 bases between the two germline ends. From germline, CDR1 is LNHDA and CDR2 SQIVND (reference sequence). This CDR3 is 14 amino acids long. Using reference TRBV19 and TRBJ2-7 for the parts outside the CDR3, the full variable domain is DGGITQSPKYLFRKEGQNVTLSCEQNLNHDAMYWYRQDPGQGLRLIYYSQIVNDFQKGDIAEGYSVSREKKESFPLTVTSAQKNPTAFYLCATKTGTNPYEQYFGPGTRLTVT.

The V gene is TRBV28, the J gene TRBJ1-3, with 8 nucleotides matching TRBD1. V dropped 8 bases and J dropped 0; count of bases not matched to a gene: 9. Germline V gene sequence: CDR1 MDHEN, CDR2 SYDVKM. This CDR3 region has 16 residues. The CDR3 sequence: CASSRTGFFSGNTIYF. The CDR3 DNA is TGTGCCAGCTCCCGGACAGGGTTTTTCTCTGGAAACACCATATATTTT.

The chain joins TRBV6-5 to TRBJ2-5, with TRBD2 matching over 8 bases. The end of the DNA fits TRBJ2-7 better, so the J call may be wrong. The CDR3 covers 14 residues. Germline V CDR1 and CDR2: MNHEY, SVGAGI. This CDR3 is CASSYPGGAYEQYF. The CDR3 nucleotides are TGTGCCAGCAGTTACCCGGGGGGGGCCTACGAGCAGTACTTC.

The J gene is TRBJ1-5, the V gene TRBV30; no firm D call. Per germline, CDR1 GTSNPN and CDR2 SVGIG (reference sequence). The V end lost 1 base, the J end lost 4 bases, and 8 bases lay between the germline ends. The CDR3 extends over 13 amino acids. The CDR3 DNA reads TGTGCCTGGAGTGGATCTGTGAATCAGCCCCAGCATTTT. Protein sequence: CAWSGSVNQPQHF.

For the CDR3, the DNA is TGTGCCAGCAGGAGGACAGGGCTCCCCTATGGCTACACCTTC. Its translation is CASRRTGLPYGYTF. This sequence joins TRBV6-6 and TRBJ1-2, with TRBD1 matching over 8 bases. Germline assignment: CDR1 MNHNY and CDR2 SVGAGI (reference sequence). After removal of 6 bases from V and 4 bases from J, the junction contained 7 bases not matched to a gene. The length of the CDR3 is 14 residues.

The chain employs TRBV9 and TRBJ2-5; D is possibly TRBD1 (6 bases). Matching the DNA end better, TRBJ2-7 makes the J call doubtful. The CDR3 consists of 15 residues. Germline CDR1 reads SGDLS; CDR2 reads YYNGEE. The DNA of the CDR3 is TGTGCCAGCAGCGCGACAGGAGGCCAACGGAGCGAGCAGTACTTC. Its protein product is CASSATGGQRSEQYF.

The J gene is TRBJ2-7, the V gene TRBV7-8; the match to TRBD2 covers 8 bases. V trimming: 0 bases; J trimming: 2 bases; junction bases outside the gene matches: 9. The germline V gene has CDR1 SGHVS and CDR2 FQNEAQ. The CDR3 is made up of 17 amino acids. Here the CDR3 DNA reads TGTGCCAGCAGCTTAGCGCCTATCGGGAGGGGAACCTACGAGCAGTACTTC. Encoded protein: CASSLAPIGRGTYEQYF.

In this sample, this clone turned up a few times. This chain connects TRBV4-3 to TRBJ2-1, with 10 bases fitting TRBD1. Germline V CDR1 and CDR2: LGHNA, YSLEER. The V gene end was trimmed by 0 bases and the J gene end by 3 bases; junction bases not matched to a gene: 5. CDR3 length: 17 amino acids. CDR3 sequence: CASSQDPTGGRYNEQFF. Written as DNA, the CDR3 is TGCGCCAGCAGCCAAGATCCGACAGGGGGCCGCTACAATGAGCAGTTCTTC.

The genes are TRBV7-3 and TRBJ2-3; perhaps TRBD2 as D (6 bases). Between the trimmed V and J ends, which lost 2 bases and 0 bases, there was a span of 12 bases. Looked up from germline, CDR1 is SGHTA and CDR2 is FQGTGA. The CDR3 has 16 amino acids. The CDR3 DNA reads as TGTGCCAGCAGCTTATTTGCGGGGTCTAGCACAGATACGCAGTATTTT. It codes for CASSLFAGSSTDTQYF.

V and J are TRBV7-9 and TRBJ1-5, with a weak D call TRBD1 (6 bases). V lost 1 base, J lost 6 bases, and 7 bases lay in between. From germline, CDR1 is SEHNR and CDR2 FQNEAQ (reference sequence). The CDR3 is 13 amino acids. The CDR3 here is CASSLGGRQPQHF. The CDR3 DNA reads TGTGCCAGCAGCTTAGGGGGGCGTCAGCCCCAGCATTTT.

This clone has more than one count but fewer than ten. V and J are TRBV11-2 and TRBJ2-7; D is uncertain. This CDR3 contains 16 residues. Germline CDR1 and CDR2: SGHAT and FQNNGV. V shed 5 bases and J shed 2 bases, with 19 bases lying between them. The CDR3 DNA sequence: TGTGCCAGCAGCATTTCCTGGCCAATCAGCCCCTACGAGCAGTACTTC. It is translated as CASSISWPISPYEQYF.

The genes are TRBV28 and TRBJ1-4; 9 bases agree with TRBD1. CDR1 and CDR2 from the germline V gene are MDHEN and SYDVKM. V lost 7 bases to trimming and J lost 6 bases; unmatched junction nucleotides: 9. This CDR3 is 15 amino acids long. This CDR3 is CASNQQGAVYEKLFF. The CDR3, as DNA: TGTGCCAGCAACCAACAGGGGGCTGTCTATGAAAAACTGTTTTTT.

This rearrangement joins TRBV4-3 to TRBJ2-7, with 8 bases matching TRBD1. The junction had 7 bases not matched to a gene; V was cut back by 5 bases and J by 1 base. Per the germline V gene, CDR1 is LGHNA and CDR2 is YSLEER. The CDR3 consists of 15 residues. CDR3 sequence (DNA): TGCGCCAGCAGCACACGACAGGGGACATCCTACGAGCAGTACTTC. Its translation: CASSTRQGTSYEQYF.

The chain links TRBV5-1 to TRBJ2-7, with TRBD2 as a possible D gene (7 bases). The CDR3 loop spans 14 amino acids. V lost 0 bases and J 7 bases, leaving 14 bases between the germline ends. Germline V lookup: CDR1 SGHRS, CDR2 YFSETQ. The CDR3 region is CASSLARTAGEQYF. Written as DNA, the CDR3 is TGCGCCAGCAGCTTGGCCCGGACAGCGGGAGAGCAGTACTTC.

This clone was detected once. In DNA, the CDR3 is TGTGCCAGCAGCTTAGTGGGACAGACGAATGAAAAACTGTTTTTT. This translates into CASSLVGQTNEKLFF. The chain employs TRBV7-9 and TRBJ1-4; 7 bases line up with TRBD1. The length of the CDR3 is 15 residues. The germline V gene encodes CDR1 SEHNR and CDR2 FQNEAQ (reference sequence). Trimming at V came to 1 base and at J to 5 bases, leaving 4 bases not matched to a gene.

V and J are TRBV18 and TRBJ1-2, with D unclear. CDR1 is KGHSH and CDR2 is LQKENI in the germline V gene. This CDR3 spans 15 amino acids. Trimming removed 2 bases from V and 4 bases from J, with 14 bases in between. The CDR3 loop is CASSPEGHNSYGYTF. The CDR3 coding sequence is TGTGCCAGCTCACCAGAAGGGCACAACTCCTATGGCTACACCTTC.

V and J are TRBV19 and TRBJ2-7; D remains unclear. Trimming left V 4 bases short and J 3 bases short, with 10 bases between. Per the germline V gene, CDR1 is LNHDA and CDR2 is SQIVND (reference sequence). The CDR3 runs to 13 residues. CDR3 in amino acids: CASSKLAYYEQYF. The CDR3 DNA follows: TGTGCCAGTAGTAAGCTCGCCTACTACGAGCAGTACTTC. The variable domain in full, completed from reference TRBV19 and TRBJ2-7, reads DGGITQSPKYLFRKEGQNVTLSCEQNLNHDAMYWYRQDPGQGLRLIYYSQIVNDFQKGDIAEGYSVSREKKESFPLTVTSAQKNPTAFYLCASSKLAYYEQYFGPGTRLTVT.

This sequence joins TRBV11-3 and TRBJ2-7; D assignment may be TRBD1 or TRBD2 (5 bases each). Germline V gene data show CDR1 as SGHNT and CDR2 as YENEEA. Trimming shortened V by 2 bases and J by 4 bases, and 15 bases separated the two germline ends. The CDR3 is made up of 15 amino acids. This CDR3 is CASSLLTGQGYEQYF. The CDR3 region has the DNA TGTGCCAGCAGCTTATTGACGGGGCAGGGATACGAGCAGTACTTC.

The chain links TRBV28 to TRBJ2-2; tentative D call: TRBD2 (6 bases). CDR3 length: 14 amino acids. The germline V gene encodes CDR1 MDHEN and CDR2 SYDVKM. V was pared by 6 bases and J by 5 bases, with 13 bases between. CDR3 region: CASRQTGVTGELFF. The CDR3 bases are TGTGCCAGCAGGCAAACGGGGGTTACCGGGGAGCTGTTTTTT.